This T cell receptor beta chain derives from a study of Ad26.COV2.S vaccination and SARS-CoV-2 variants. Turning to the study itself: Donor had been placed in the Ad26.COV2.S arm of the COV1001 trial.

The treatment here: roughly 18 received Ad26.COV2.S at low or high dose, single or two shots; several received placebo; per-sample allocation not given. Sampling happened 63 days after the first vaccine or placebo injection. V was trimmed by 6 bases and J by 1 base, leaving 13 bases between them. This CDR3 has 16 amino acids. In germline, CDR1 is SNHLY, CDR2 FYNNEI. Data came from immunoSEQ multiplex PCR; TCRdb stores just in-frame clones and leaves some out. The repertoire holds around 320,000 clones, around four fifths seen once, with 2.1% in the top ten. Source: peripheral blood, taken in a trial of Ad26.COV2.S vaccine versus placebo. V is TRBV2 and J is TRBJ2-6, with D tentatively TRBD1 or TRBD2 (6 bases each). The source of this sequence is a person aged 18-60 years who received the Ad26.COV2.S COVID-19 vaccine or a placebo. In nucleotides, the CDR3 is TGTGCCAGCAGAAGGGGGACTCTTTCTGGGGCCAACGTCCTGACTTTC. It is translated as CASRRGTLSGANVLTF.